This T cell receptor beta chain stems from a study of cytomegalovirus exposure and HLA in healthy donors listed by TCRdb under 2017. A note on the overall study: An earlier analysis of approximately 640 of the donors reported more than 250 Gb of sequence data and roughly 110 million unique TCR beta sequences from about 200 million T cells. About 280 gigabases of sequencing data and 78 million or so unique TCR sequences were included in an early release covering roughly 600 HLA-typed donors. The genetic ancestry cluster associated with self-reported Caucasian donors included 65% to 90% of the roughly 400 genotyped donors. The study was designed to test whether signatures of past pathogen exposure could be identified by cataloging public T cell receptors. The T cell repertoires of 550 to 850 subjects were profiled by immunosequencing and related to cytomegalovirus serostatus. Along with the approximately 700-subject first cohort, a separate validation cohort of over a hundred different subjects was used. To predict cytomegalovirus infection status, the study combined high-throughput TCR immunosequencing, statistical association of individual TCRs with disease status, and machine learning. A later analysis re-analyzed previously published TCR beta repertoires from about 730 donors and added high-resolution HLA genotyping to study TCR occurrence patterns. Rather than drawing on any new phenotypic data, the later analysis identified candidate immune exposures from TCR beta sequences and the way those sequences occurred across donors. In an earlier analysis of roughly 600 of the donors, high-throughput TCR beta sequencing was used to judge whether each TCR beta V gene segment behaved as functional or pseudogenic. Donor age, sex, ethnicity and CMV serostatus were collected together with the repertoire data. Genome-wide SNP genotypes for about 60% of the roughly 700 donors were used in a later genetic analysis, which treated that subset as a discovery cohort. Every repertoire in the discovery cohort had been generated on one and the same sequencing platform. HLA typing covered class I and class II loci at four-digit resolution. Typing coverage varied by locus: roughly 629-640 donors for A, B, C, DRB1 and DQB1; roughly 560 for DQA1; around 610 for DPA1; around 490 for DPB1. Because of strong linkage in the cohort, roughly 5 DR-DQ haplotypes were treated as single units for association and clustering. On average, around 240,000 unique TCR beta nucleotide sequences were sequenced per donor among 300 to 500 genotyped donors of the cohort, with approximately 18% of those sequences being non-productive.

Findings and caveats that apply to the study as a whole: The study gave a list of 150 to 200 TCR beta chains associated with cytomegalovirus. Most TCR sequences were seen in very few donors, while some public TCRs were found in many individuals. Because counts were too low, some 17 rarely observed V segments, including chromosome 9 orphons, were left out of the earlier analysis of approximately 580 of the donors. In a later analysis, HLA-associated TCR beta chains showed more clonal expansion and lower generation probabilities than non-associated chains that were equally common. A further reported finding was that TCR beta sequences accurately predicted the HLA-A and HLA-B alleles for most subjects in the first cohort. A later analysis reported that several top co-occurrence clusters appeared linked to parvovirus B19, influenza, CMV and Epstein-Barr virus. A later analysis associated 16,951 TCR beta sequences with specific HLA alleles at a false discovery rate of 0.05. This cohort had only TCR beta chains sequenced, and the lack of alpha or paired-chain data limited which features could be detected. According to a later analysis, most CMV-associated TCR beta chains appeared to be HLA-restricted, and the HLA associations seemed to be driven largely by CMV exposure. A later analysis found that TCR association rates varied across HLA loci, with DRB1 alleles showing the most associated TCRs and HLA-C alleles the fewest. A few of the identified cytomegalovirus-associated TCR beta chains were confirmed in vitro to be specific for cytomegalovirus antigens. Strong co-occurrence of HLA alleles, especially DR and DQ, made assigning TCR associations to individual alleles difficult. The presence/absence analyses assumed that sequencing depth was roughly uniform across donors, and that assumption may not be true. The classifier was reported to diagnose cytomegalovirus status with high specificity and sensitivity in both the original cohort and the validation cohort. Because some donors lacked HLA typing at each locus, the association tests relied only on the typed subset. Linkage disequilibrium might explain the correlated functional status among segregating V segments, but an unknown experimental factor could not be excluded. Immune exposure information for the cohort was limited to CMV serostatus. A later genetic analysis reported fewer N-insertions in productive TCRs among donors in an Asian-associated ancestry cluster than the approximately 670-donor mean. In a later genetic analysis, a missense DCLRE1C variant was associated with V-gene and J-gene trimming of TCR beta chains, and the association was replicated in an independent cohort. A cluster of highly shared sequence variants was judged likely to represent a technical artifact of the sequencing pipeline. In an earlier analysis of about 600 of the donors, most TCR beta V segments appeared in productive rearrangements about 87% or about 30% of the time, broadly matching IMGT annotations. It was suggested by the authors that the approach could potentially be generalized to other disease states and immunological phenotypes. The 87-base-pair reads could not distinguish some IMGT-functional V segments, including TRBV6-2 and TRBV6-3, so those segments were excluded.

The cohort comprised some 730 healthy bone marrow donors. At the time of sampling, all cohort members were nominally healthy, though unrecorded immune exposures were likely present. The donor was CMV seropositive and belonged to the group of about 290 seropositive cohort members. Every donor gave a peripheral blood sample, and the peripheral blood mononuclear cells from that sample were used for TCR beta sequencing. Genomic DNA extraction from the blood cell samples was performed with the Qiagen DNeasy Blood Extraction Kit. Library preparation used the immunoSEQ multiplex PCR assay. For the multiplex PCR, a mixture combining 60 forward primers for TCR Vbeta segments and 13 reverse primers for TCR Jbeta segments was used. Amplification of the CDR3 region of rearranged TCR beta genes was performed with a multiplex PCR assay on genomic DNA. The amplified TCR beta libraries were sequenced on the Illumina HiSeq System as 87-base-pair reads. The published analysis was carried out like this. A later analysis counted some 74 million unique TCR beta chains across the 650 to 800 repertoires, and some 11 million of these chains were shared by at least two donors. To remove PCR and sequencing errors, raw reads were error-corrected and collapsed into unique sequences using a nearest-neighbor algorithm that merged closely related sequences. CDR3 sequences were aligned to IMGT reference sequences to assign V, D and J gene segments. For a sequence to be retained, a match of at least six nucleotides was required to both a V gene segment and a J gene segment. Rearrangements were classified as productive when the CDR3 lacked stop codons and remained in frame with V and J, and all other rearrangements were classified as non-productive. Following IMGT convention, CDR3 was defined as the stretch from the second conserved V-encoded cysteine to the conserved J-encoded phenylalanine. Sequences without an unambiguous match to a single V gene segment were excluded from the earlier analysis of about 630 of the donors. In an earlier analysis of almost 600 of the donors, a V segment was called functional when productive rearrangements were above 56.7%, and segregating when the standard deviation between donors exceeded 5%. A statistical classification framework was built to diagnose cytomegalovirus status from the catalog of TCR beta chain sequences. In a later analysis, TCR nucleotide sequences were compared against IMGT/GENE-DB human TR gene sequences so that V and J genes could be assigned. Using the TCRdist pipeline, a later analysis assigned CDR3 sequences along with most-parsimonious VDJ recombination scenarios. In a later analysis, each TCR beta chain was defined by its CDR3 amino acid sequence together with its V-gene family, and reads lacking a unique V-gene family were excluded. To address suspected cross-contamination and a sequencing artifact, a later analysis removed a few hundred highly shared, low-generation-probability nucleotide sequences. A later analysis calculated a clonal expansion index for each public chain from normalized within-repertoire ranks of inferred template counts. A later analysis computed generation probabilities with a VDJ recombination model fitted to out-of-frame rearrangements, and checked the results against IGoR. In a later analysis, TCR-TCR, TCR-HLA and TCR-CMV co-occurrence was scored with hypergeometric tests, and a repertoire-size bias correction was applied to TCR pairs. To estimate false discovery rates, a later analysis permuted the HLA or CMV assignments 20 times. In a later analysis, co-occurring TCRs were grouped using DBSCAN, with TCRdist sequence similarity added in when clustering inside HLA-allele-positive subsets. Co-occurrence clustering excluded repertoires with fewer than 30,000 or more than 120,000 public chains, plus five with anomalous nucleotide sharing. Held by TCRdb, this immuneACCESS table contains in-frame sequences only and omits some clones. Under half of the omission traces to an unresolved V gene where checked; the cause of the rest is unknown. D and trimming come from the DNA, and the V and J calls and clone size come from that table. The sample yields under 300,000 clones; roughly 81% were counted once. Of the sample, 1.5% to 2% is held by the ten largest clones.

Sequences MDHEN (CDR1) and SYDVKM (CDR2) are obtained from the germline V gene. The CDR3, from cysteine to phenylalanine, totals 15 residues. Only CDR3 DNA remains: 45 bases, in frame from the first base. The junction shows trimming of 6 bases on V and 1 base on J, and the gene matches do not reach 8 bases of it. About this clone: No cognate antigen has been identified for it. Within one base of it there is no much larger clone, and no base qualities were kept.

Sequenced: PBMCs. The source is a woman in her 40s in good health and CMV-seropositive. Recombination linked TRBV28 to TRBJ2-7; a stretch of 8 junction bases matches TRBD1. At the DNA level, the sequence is TGTGCCAGCAGCCCGGGACAGGCGCCTTCCTACGAGCAGTACTTC. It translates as CASSPGQAPSYEQYF. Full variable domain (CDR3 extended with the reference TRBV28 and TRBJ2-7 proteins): DVKVTQSSRYLVKRTGEKVFLECVQDMDHENMFWYRQDPGLGLRLIYFSYDVKMKEKGDIPEGYSVSREKKERFSLILESASTNQTSMYLCASSPGQAPSYEQYFGPGTRLTVT.